A single sample gave rise to the 8 T cell receptor beta chains below, sequenced in a study of lymphopenia after photon versus proton radiotherapy. TCRdb keeps only in-frame clones here, not all; method: immunoSEQ multiplex PCR. The table lists more than 70,000 clones, about four fifths of them singletons. The sequenced sample was peripheral blood, obtained from a patient treated with proton-based radiotherapy. The receptors originated from a man aged 60-69 years with pancreatic cancer.

V is TRBV29-1 and J is TRBJ2-1; 8 positions agree with TRBD1. Germline V CDR1 and CDR2: SQVTM, ANQGSEA. The CDR3 consists of 12 residues. The V segment lost 5 bases and the J segment 8 bases; nucleotides outside the gene matches: 5. CDR3 amino acids: CSVLQGAYEQFF. The CDR3 DNA reads as TGCAGCGTTTTGCAGGGGGCCTATGAGCAGTTCTTC.

The chain joins TRBV11-2 to TRBJ2-7; unclear D gene. The CDR3 has 12 residues. V was clipped by 4 bases and J by 5 bases, with 9 bases between them. Germline values: CDR1 SGHAT, CDR2 FQNNGV. CDR3 sequence: CASSSLRNEQYF. Here the CDR3 DNA reads TGTGCCAGCAGCTCCCTGAGAAACGAGCAGTACTTC.

For the CDR3, the DNA is TGTGCCAGCAGCTCATATCGACTGAAAATCACAGATACGCAGTATTTT. Protein: CASSSYRLKITDTQYF. This rearrangement joins TRBV13 to TRBJ2-3; D not certain. This CDR3 is 16 amino acids long. Between the trimmed V and J ends, which lost 4 bases and 2 bases, there was a span of 16 bases. Germline CDR1 and CDR2: PRHDT and FYEKMQ (reference sequence).

V is TRBV11-3 and J is TRBJ2-3, with 8 bases identical to TRBD2. The CDR3 sequence is 13 residues long. Germline CDR1 and CDR2: SGHNT and YENEEA. The CDR3 region is CASGGRRTDTQYF. CDR3 sequence (DNA): TGTGCTTCAGGCGGGAGGCGCACAGATACGCAGTATTTT. The whole variable domain, filled in from reference TRBV11-3 and TRBJ2-3, reads EAGVVQSPRYKIIEKKQPVAFWCNPISGHNTLYWYLQNLGQGPELLIRYENEEAVDDSQLPKDRFSAERLKGVDSTLKIQPAELGDSAVYLCASGGRRTDTQYFGPGTRLTVL.

The genes are TRBV18 and TRBJ2-3; D perhaps matches TRBD2 (6 bases). This CDR3 spans 16 amino acids. The germline CDR1 and CDR2 sequences are KGHSH and LQKENI. The germline V and J ends were trimmed by 8 bases and 1 base, with 19 bases remaining between them. The CDR3 DNA is TGTGCCAGCAACCTTGCGGGATCTGTCGGCACAGATACGCAGTATTTT. Amino acids: CASNLAGSVGTDTQYF.

V is TRBV9 and J is TRBJ1-3; unclear D gene. V lost 7 bases to trimming and J lost 0 bases, with 11 bases between them. The CDR3 is 14 amino acids. Germline CDR1 and CDR2: SGDLS and YYNGEE. CDR3 DNA: TGTGCCAGCTCAGGACCGACCTCTGGAAACACCATATATTTT. Amino acids: CASSGPTSGNTIYF.

The chain joins TRBV7-2 to TRBJ2-7; 8 bases are a match to TRBD1. The CDR3 has 14 amino acids. The germline gives CDR1 SGHTA, CDR2 FQGNSA. Unmatched junction bases numbered 4, after V lost 4 bases and J lost 2 bases. The CDR3 DNA follows: TGTGCCAGCAGCTCCGGACAGGGACCCTACGAGCAGTACTTC. Translated: CASSSGQGPYEQYF. The complete variable domain, with remaining parts taken from reference TRBV7-2 and TRBJ2-7, reads GAGVSQSPSNKVTEKGKDVELRCDPISGHTALYWYRQSLGQGLEFLIYFQGNSAPDKSGLPSDRFSAERTGGSVSTLTIQRTQQEDSAVYLCASSSGQGPYEQYFGPGTRLTVT.

This chain joins TRBV28 and TRBJ1-2; no clear D. The germline V and J ends were trimmed by 3 bases and 8 bases, with 7 bases remaining between them. Germline assignment: CDR1 MDHEN and CDR2 SYDVKM. This CDR3 region has 11 residues. The CDR3, as DNA: TGTGCCAGCAGTTTGGAAGGCGGCTACACCTTC. It is translated as CASSLEGGYTF.